Each of the 26 T cell receptor beta chains below was sequenced from the same sample in a study of blood T cell repertoires in COVID-19. The method was immunoSEQ multiplex PCR; TCRdb's version includes in-frame clones alone and lacks a portion of them. The sample lists 320,000 or so clones, around nine tenths occurring once. Sample: PBMCs or T cells enriched from blood (not recorded which). The receptors originated from a man aged 55 to 70 who had recovered from COVID-19.

The V call is TRBV20-1, the J call TRBJ2-7; TRBD2 matches at 8 bases. The CDR3 extends over 14 amino acids. With 3 bases clipped from V and 2 bases from J, the junction kept 6 bases outside the gene matches. CDR1 DFQATT and CDR2 SNEGSKA come from the germline V gene (reference sequence). The CDR3 DNA reads TGCAGTGCTAGTTACCCGGGACTAGCCTACGAGCAGTACTTC. Translated: CSASYPGLAYEQYF.

V is TRBV3-1 (or the pseudogene TRBV3-2) and J is TRBJ2-4; TRBD1 matches at 7 bases. CDR3 length equals 14 residues. V trimming: 4 bases; J trimming: 7 bases; junction bases outside the gene matches: 7. The germline CDR1 and CDR2 sequences are LGHDT and YNNKEL (reference sequence). CDR3 sequence: CASSLGGTRNIQYF. CDR3 sequence (DNA): TGTGCCAGCAGCCTAGGGGGCACCCGGAACATTCAGTACTTC.

The genes are TRBV6-5 and TRBJ1-1, with D tentatively TRBD1 (5 bases). The CDR3 contains 14 residues. V lost 1 base and J 7 bases, leaving 13 bases between the germline ends. The V gene's germline CDR1 is MNHEY and CDR2 SVGAGI. CDR3 DNA: TGTGCCAGCAGTTACTGGAGGGGTGGAGGTGAAGCTTTCTTT. As protein: CASSYWRGGGEAFF.

V usage is TRBV19 and J usage is TRBJ2-7; 9 nucleotides line up with TRBD1. Germline CDR1 is LNHDA and CDR2 is SQIVND (reference sequence). The CDR3 is made up of 15 amino acids. Germline trimming cut 3 bases from V and 3 bases from J; bases unmatched to any gene: 6. The CDR3: CASSIRTGEVYEQYF. For the CDR3, the DNA is TGTGCCAGTAGTATTAGGACAGGGGAAGTCTACGAGCAGTACTTC.

A single count supports this clone. The chain links TRBV29-1 to TRBJ2-1; TRBD2 agrees at 15 bases. Trimming at V came to 6 bases and at J to 7 bases, leaving 4 bases not matched to a gene. The CDR3 totals 14 residues. Germline CDR1 and CDR2: SQVTM and ANQGSEA. The CDR3 coding sequence is TGCAGCGTGTTGGGACTAGCGGGAGGAAATGAGCAGTTCTTC. Protein: CSVLGLAGGNEQFF.

V gene TRBV19 combines with J gene TRBJ1-1; D gene unclear. The germline CDR1 and CDR2 sequences are LNHDA and SQIVND (reference sequence). The V and J ends lost 2 bases and 4 bases respectively, with 14 bases between them. This CDR3 has 15 residues. The CDR3 DNA sequence: TGTGCCAGTAGTATATCGGGAGGGCATGGCACTGAAGCTTTCTTT. Encoded protein: CASSISGGHGTEAFF.

The J gene is TRBJ2-7, the V gene TRBV10-3, with D maybe TRBD1 (5 bases). Deletions cut 4 bases from V and 4 bases from J, with 14 bases between. The CDR3 length is 14 residues. The germline V gene encodes CDR1 ENHRY and CDR2 SYGVKD. CDR3 loop: CAISGGGADYEQYF. The CDR3, as DNA: TGTGCCATCAGTGGGGGTGGGGCAGATTACGAGCAGTACTTC.

The chain is built from TRBV5-1 and TRBJ1-2; unclear D gene. The germline V gene has CDR1 SGHRS and CDR2 YFSETQ. With 1 base removed from V and 1 base from J, the gap between germline ends came to 8 bases. CDR3 length: 14 residues. The CDR3 sequence: CASSLLGSNYGYTF. The CDR3 DNA follows: TGCGCCAGCAGCTTGCTAGGCAGTAACTATGGCTACACCTTC.

The chain uses TRBV29-1 and TRBJ1-5; weak D call: TRBD1 (5 bases). From germline, CDR1 is SQVTM and CDR2 ANQGSEA. Trimming took 5 bases from V and 4 from J, leaving 12 bases between them. The CDR3 length is 13 residues. CDR3 in amino acids: CSVLGEGNQPQHF. The CDR3 DNA is TGCAGCGTTTTGGGGGAGGGGAATCAGCCCCAGCATTTT.

The CDR3 DNA follows: TGTGCCAGCTCCGTGCGGGGTGACAGGGGCACTGAAGCTTTCTTT. It translates to CASSVRGDRGTEAFF. The V and J genes are TRBV18 and TRBJ1-1, with TRBD1 matching over 8 bases. The CDR3 loop spans 15 amino acids. Unmatched junction bases numbered 10, after V lost 6 bases and J lost 4 bases. Germline V CDR1 and CDR2: KGHSH, LQKENI.

The V call is TRBV28, the J call TRBJ2-1; TRBD2 aligns across 12 bases. Germline V lookup: CDR1 MDHEN, CDR2 SYDVKM. This CDR3 contains 16 residues. Trimming cost V 3 bases and J 9 bases; bases outside gene matches: 9. The CDR3 DNA follows: TGTGCCAGCAGTTTCCTGACTAGCGGGAGCTTTGGTGAGCAGTTCTTC. Translation: CASSFLTSGSFGEQFF.

J is TRBJ2-7 and V is TRBV11-2; TRBD2 is a possible D gene (6 bases). V dropped 5 bases and J dropped 0 bases, with 14 bases sitting between them. This CDR3 is 15 amino acids long. From germline, CDR1 is SGHAT and CDR2 FQNNGV. CDR3 loop: CASSPPGRPSYEQYF. DNA for the CDR3: TGTGCCAGCAGCCCACCCGGGAGACCCTCCTACGAGCAGTACTTC. The full variable domain, its missing parts supplied by reference TRBV11-2 and TRBJ2-7, is EAGVAQSPRYKIIEKRQSVAFWCNPISGHATLYWYQQILGQGPKLLIQFQNNGVVDDSQLPKDRFSAERLKGVDSTLKIQPAKLEDSAVYLCASSPPGRPSYEQYFGPGTRLTVT.

This rearrangement joins TRBV5-1 to TRBJ2-5; 8 positions match TRBD2. V was pared by 4 bases and J by 4 bases, with 9 bases of the junction left unmatched. The CDR3 is made up of 15 amino acids. Germline V CDR1 and CDR2: SGHRS, YFSETQ. CDR3 region: CASSEIGTRAETQYF. The CDR3 DNA reads TGCGCCAGCAGCGAGATCGGGACTAGAGCAGAGACCCAGTACTTC. The whole variable domain, filled in from reference TRBV5-1 and TRBJ2-5, reads KAGVTQTPRYLIKTRGQQVTLSCSPISGHRSVSWYQQTPGQGLQFLFEYFSETQRNKGNFPGRFSGRQFSNSRSEMNVSTLELGDSALYLCASSEIGTRAETQYFGPGTRLLVL.

This clone showed up just once. CDR3 nucleotides: TGTGCCAGTAGTAAATACTACAGGAGCCTTTCCGGAAACACCATATATTTT. Translating it yields CASSKYYRSLSGNTIYF. V and J are TRBV19 and TRBJ1-3; D is perhaps TRBD1 (5 bases). There are 17 residues in the CDR3. Germline V lookup: CDR1 LNHDA, CDR2 SQIVND (reference sequence). With 4 bases removed from V and 4 bases from J, the gap between germline ends came to 20 bases.

The CDR3 spells CASSLDRLRAYEQYF. CDR3 in DNA: TGTGCCAGCAGTTTGGACAGACTCAGGGCCTACGAGCAGTACTTC. The V call is TRBV28, the J call TRBJ2-7, with a tentative D call TRBD1 (6 bases). The CDR3 spans 15 residues. Germline lookup yields CDR1 MDHEN and CDR2 SYDVKM. V was cut by 3 bases and J by 2 bases, with 14 bases left in between.

This chain links TRBV9 with TRBJ2-7; D ambiguous. Germline V gives CDR1 SGDLS, CDR2 YYNGEE. This CDR3 is built from 14 residues. V lost 2 bases to trimming and J lost 1 base, with 10 bases between them. Here the CDR3 reads CASSVSDSSYEQYF. CDR3 DNA sequence: TGTGCCAGCAGCGTCTCAGACTCTTCCTACGAGCAGTACTTC.

The rearrangement joins TRBV5-4 to TRBJ2-1, with 11 positions matching TRBD2. V lost 3 bases to trimming and J lost 1 base; unmatched junction nucleotides: 3. The CDR3 spans 16 residues. Per the germline V gene, CDR1 is SGHNT and CDR2 is YYREEE (reference sequence). The CDR3 nucleotides read TGTGCCAGCAGCTCGGGACTAGCGGCTTCCTACAATGAGCAGTTCTTC. This sequence encodes CASSSGLAASYNEQFF.

The chain couples TRBV27 to TRBJ2-7; TRBD1 agrees at 10 bases. This CDR3 contains 15 residues. Germline lookup yields CDR1 MNHEY and CDR2 SMNVEV (reference sequence). The V gene end was trimmed by 5 bases and the J gene end by 3 bases; junction bases not matched to a gene: 7. The CDR3 protein is CASSETGGPSYEQYF. In nucleotides, the CDR3 is TGTGCCAGCAGTGAGACAGGGGGCCCAAGCTACGAGCAGTACTTC.

The V call is TRBV15, the J call TRBJ1-5; possible D gene TRBD1, 5 bases. The germline V and J ends were trimmed by 5 bases and 5 bases, with 13 bases remaining between them. This CDR3 contains 14 residues. CDR1 is LNHNV and CDR2 is YYDKDF in the germline V gene (reference sequence). The CDR3 coding sequence is TGTGCCACCAGCCTTCGACAGATCTATCAGCCCCAGCATTTT. Its translation is CATSLRQIYQPQHF.

The J gene is TRBJ2-2, the V gene TRBV3-1 (or the pseudogene TRBV3-2); D is unclear. The CDR3 runs to 13 residues. V lost 1 base to trimming and J lost 6 bases, with 6 bases between them. The germline V gene has CDR1 LGHDT and CDR2 YNNKEL (reference sequence). The CDR3 sequence: CASSQVVSGELFF. The CDR3 coding sequence is TGTGCCAGCAGCCAAGTAGTCTCCGGGGAGCTGTTTTTT.

This clone has only one observation. The chain recombines TRBV5-1 with TRBJ2-7; D ambiguous. The CDR3 contains 14 residues. The V gene's germline CDR1 is SGHRS and CDR2 YFSETQ. Trimming pared 3 bases from V and 6 bases from J, leaving 16 bases between. The CDR3 loop reads CASSYRVSPAEQYF. DNA of the CDR3: TGCGCCAGCAGCTACCGGGTCTCACCCGCCGAGCAGTACTTC.

The V gene is TRBV5-1, the J gene TRBJ2-5; D is possibly TRBD2 (5 bases). Germline CDR1 SGHRS, CDR2 YFSETQ. The CDR3 loop spans 16 amino acids. V was cut by 0 bases and J by 2 bases, with 14 bases left in between. As DNA, the CDR3 is TGCGCCAGCAGCTTGGTCGGGATTGTGAGGCAAGAGACCCAGTACTTC. Translating gives CASSLVGIVRQETQYF.

The rearrangement uses TRBV30 and TRBJ2-3, with D hard to call. CDR1 GTSNPN and CDR2 SVGIG come from the germline V gene (reference sequence). CDR3 length equals 11 residues. The V end was cut by 1 base, the J end by 6 bases, with 5 bases between. This CDR3 reads CAWSDWDTQYF. The DNA for the CDR3 is TGTGCCTGGAGTGACTGGGATACGCAGTATTTT.

The V and J genes are TRBV28 and TRBJ2-3, with 12 bases aligning to TRBD2. The length of the CDR3 is 17 residues. The V segment lost 8 bases and the J segment 1 base; nucleotides outside the gene matches: 10. The germline V gene has CDR1 MDHEN and CDR2 SYDVKM. CDR3 nucleotides: TGTGCCAGCTGGACTAGCGGGATAGCCTCGGGCACAGATACGCAGTATTTT. The encoded protein is CASWTSGIASGTDTQYF.

V and J are TRBV6-5 and TRBJ1-1; 7 nucleotides line up with TRBD1. With V trimmed by 7 bases and J by 5 bases, 13 bases remained unmatched. The CDR3 runs to 15 residues. Germline CDR1 and CDR2: MNHEY and SVGAGI. CDR3 amino acids: CASINDRASNTEAFF. In DNA, the CDR3 is TGTGCCAGCATTAACGACAGGGCTTCGAATACTGAAGCTTTCTTT.

The chain couples TRBV7-3 to TRBJ2-3; 7 positions match TRBD2. The CDR3 loop spans 15 amino acids. Losses at the gene ends were 2 bases for V and 4 bases for J; bases not matched to a gene: 6. CDR1 and CDR2 (germline): SGHTA, FQGTGA. The CDR3 is CASSLAGVGPDTQYF. DNA for the CDR3: TGTGCCAGCAGCTTAGCGGGAGTGGGTCCAGATACGCAGTATTTT.